The 22 T cell receptor beta chains below all came from one sample that was sequenced in a study of blood T cell repertoires in COVID-19. Only in-frame clones appear in the TCRdb table, and some are missing; sequencing was by immunoSEQ multiplex PCR. The sample carries about 180,000 clones, roughly 82% recorded once. Sequenced: PBMCs or T cells enriched from blood (not recorded which). The receptors originated from a woman in her 30s who had recovered from COVID-19.

V gene TRBV7-2 combines with J gene TRBJ1-2; D is possibly TRBD1 (6 bases). Germline lookup yields CDR1 SGHTA and CDR2 FQGNSA. CDR3 length equals 16 residues. V lost 7 bases to trimming and J lost 5 bases, with 23 bases between them. The CDR3 protein is CASTPVGGRQGYGYTF. In DNA, the CDR3 is TGTGCCAGCACGCCTGTCGGGGGGCGCCAGGGATATGGCTACACCTTC.

The chain employs TRBV19 and TRBJ1-2; D ambiguous. Per germline, CDR1 LNHDA and CDR2 SQIVND (reference sequence). The CDR3 has 13 amino acids. V gave up 1 base and J gave up 4 bases, with 7 bases separating them. The CDR3 is CASSIAQSYGYTF. In nucleotides, the CDR3 is TGTGCCAGTAGTATAGCACAAAGCTATGGCTACACCTTC.

The rearrangement uses TRBV7-6 and TRBJ2-3; D might be TRBD2 (6 bases). V gave up 1 base and J gave up 2 bases, with 19 bases separating them. This CDR3 contains 18 residues. CDR1 is SGHVS, CDR2 FNYEAQ, per germline. The CDR3 protein is CASSLELADLTNTDTQYF. The CDR3 DNA follows: TGTGCCAGCAGCTTAGAACTAGCAGACCTCACCAACACAGATACGCAGTATTTT.

This clone has just a few counts. The chain employs TRBV28 and TRBJ1-3, with D unclear. Germline values: CDR1 MDHEN, CDR2 SYDVKM. Between the trimmed V and J ends, which lost 6 bases and 0 bases, there was a span of 6 bases. The length of the CDR3 is 13 residues. Here the CDR3 reads CASSGSSGNTIYF. CDR3 sequence (DNA): TGTGCCAGCAGCGGTAGCTCTGGAAACACCATATATTTT.

This rearrangement joins TRBV5-6 to TRBJ2-1; D may be TRBD2 (5 bases). The V gene lost 0 bases and the J gene lost 1 base, with 17 bases spanning the gap. The germline V gene has CDR1 SGHDT and CDR2 YYEEEE. The CDR3 contains 18 residues. CDR3 nucleotides: TGTGCCAGCAGCTTGGCAGGATGGCGGGTTGTTTCCTACAATGAGCAGTTCTTC. This sequence encodes CASSLAGWRVVSYNEQFF.

This sequence joins TRBV6-5 and TRBJ2-5, with D possibly TRBD2 on 6 matching bases. Germline V CDR1 and CDR2: MNHEY, SVGAGI. The V gene lost 6 bases and the J gene lost 5 bases, with 10 bases spanning the gap. This CDR3 region has 12 residues. The DNA of the CDR3 is TGTGCCAGCAGATCTAGCGCGGAGACCCAGTACTTC. Translating gives CASRSSAETQYF.

The rearrangement uses TRBV3-1 (or the pseudogene TRBV3-2) and TRBJ1-1; TRBD1 agrees at 8 bases. The CDR3 has 15 amino acids. Germline V gene data show CDR1 as LGHDT and CDR2 as YNNKEL (reference sequence). V lost 8 bases and J lost 3; bases outside the gene matches: 11. CDR3 coding DNA: TGTGCCAGCGCCCCTGGGGCAGGGGGCCACACTGAAGCTTTCTTT. Protein product: CASAPGAGGHTEAFF.

This chain connects TRBV28 to TRBJ2-7; TRBD2 matches at 11 bases. Germline CDR1 is MDHEN and CDR2 is SYDVKM. V lost 5 bases to trimming and J lost 4 bases; unmatched junction nucleotides: 4. CDR3 length: 14 residues. CDR3 sequence reads: CASSALAGEYEQYF. The CDR3 coding sequence is TGTGCCAGCAGTGCACTAGCGGGAGAATACGAGCAGTACTTC.

In this sample, this clone turned up many times. This chain links TRBV24-1 with TRBJ1-5, with 9 bases that match TRBD1. Looked up from germline, CDR1 is KGHDR and CDR2 is SFDVKD. The CDR3 runs to 17 residues. J lost 0 bases, V lost 2 bases, and 4 bases had no gene match. The CDR3 DNA is TGTGCCACCAGTGATTCGGGGACAGGGATTAGCAATCAGCCCCAGCATTTT. This sequence encodes CATSDSGTGISNQPQHF.

This chain links TRBV29-1 with TRBJ2-7; 12 bases are a match to TRBD1. Germline V gene data show CDR1 as SQVTM and CDR2 as ANQGSEA. Trimming at V came to 7 bases and at J to 3 bases, leaving 4 bases not matched to a gene. This CDR3 spans 13 amino acids. The chain's CDR3 is CSAGQGAIYEQYF. The CDR3 bases are TGCAGCGCGGGACAGGGGGCAATCTACGAGCAGTACTTC.

The sample holds many counts of this clone. The rearrangement links TRBV7-9 to TRBJ1-2, with D possibly matching TRBD1 (5 bases). The CDR3 is made up of 14 amino acids. The germline CDR1 and CDR2 sequences are SEHNR and FQNEAQ (reference sequence). Deletions cut 7 bases from V and 4 bases from J, with 16 bases between. CDR3 bases: TGTGCCAGCACCAAAGGGGCAGACATCTATGGCTACACCTTC. Amino acids: CASTKGADIYGYTF.

The chain couples TRBV11-2 to TRBJ2-7; D is uncertain. Trimming cost V 3 bases and J 0 bases, with 9 bases left between them. Per the germline V gene, CDR1 is SGHAT and CDR2 is FQNNGV. There are 14 residues in the CDR3. The CDR3 bases are TGTGCCAGCAGCTTTGAGGTACACTCCTACGAGCAGTACTTC. Translated: CASSFEVHSYEQYF.

The count of this clone is one. The chain links TRBV13 to TRBJ1-3; D is undetermined. CDR3 size: 13 residues. V lost 10 bases to trimming and J lost 1 base, with 11 bases between them. Germline-derived CDR1 and CDR2 are PRHDT and FYEKMQ (reference sequence). The CDR3: CATVSGSGNTIYF. The DNA of the CDR3 is TGTGCCACAGTGTCTGGTTCTGGAAACACCATATATTTT.

The chain couples TRBV12-3 or TRBV12-4 to TRBJ1-1; TRBD1 might be the D (6 bases). V shed 6 bases and J shed 8 bases, with 16 bases lying between them. The length of the CDR3 is 13 residues. CDR3: CASSASLTGEAFF. The CDR3 nucleotides are TGTGCCAGCAGCGCCTCCTTAACAGGGGAAGCTTTCTTT.

The sample holds a few counts of this clone. This chain links TRBV27 with TRBJ1-1; weak D call: TRBD1 (5 bases). The CDR3 runs 14 residues. CDR1 and CDR2 (germline): MNHEY, SMNVEV (reference sequence). Trimming cost V 6 bases and J 1 base, with 12 bases left between them. The CDR3 reads CASRSTGSNTEAFF. The CDR3 DNA is TGTGCCAGCAGATCTACAGGTTCGAACACTGAAGCTTTCTTT.

V is TRBV28 and J is TRBJ1-3; D is unclear. CDR3 size: 17 residues. CDR1 is MDHEN and CDR2 is SYDVKM in the germline V gene. The ends were cut back, 2 bases at V and 0 bases at J, with 14 bases in the middle. CDR3 bases: TGTGCCAGCAGTTTAAAACTAGGGTTAAGCTCTGGAAACACCATATATTTT. Translating it yields CASSLKLGLSSGNTIYF.

This sequence joins TRBV19 and TRBJ2-7, with 12 bases lining up with TRBD2. Germline lookup yields CDR1 LNHDA and CDR2 SQIVND (reference sequence). There are 13 residues in the CDR3. The trim removed 9 bases at V and 3 bases at J, leaving 3 bases unmatched. The CDR3 loop is CASGLAGSYEQYF. The CDR3 region has the DNA TGTGCCAGCGGACTAGCGGGAAGCTACGAGCAGTACTTC.

The rearrangement uses TRBV2 and TRBJ2-7; TRBD2 matches at 11 bases. J gave up 1 base and V 5 bases, and 1 base lay outside the gene matches. Germline-derived CDR1 and CDR2 are SNHLY and FYNNEI. The CDR3 runs 14 residues. Written as DNA, the CDR3 is TGTGCCAGCAGTTGGACTAGCGGGTCCTACGAGCAGTACTTC. This encodes CASSWTSGSYEQYF.

This clone has a single count. The chain joins TRBV5-1 to TRBJ1-1; D is perhaps TRBD1 (5 bases). The length of the CDR3 is 12 residues. The V and J ends lost 3 bases and 7 bases respectively, with 10 bases between them. Per the germline V gene, CDR1 is SGHRS and CDR2 is YFSETQ. CDR3 in amino acids: CASSWGDGEAFF. DNA of the CDR3: TGCGCCAGCAGCTGGGGGGACGGTGAAGCTTTCTTT.

V usage is TRBV19 and J usage is TRBJ2-7; 9 nucleotides line up with TRBD2. The CDR3 is 14 residues long. Germline-derived CDR1 and CDR2 are LNHDA and SQIVND (reference sequence). V shed 6 bases, J shed 2 bases, and the junction held 5 bases outside the gene matches. This chain's CDR3 is CASRSAGGPYEQYF. CDR3 nucleotide sequence: TGTGCCAGTAGATCAGCGGGAGGCCCCTACGAGCAGTACTTC.

This clone was counted a few times. The gene calls are TRBV24-1 and TRBJ1-2; 7 nucleotides match TRBD1. With V trimmed by 5 bases and J by 8 bases, 13 bases remained unmatched. The CDR3 sequence is 15 residues long. Per the germline V gene, CDR1 is KGHDR and CDR2 is SFDVKD. The DNA for the CDR3 is TGTGCCACCAGTGTCTCGACAGGGTCGGAGGGAGGCTACACCTTC. This encodes CATSVSTGSEGGYTF.

The rearrangement links TRBV3-1 (or the pseudogene TRBV3-2) to TRBJ1-5; maybe TRBD1 (6 bases). Trimming removed 5 bases from V and 0 bases from J, with 20 bases in between. There are 18 residues in the CDR3. The germline gives CDR1 LGHDT, CDR2 YNNKEL (reference sequence). This CDR3 is CASSSGQTVGDSNQPQHF. The CDR3, as DNA: TGTGCCAGCAGCTCAGGACAGACTGTTGGGGATAGCAATCAGCCCCAGCATTTT.